This T cell receptor beta chain was observed in a study of T cells after yellow fever vaccination. The authors made TCR cDNA by 5'RACE template switching, adding a universal primer site and UMIs. TCRdb redid the calling of the 5' RACE reads with MiXCR, one entry per CDR3 protein. Of 100,000 to 150,000 distinct CDR3 sequences listed, under 9% are singletons. Comments on this clonotype: No antigen is known for it.

The ends lost 1 base at V and 8 bases at J; junction bases unmatched: 5. The CDR3 extends over 14 amino acids. Germline CDR1 reads SGHRS; CDR2 reads YFSETQ. Study results and limitations: The appearance of a small share of clonotypes in both CD4 and CD8 compartments was observed. Abundant contaminating clonotypes from the bulk population could appear in FACS-sorted repertoires. The study found a weaker secondary response that peaked faster, day 5 versus 15.

The chain employs TRBV5-1 and TRBJ1-2, with TRBD1 matching 10 bases. This sample comprised CD8+ T cells sorted from PBMCs, obtained on the day of the yellow fever booster vaccination. This clonotype originated in a man younger than 35 who received the YFV17D yellow fever vaccine. CDR3 sequence (DNA): TGCGCCAGCAGCTTGACCGGGACAGGGGAAGGCTACACCTTC. Translation gives CASSLTGTGEGYTF.